Each of the 16 T cell receptor beta chains below was sequenced from the same sample in a study of CD8 T cells in Susac syndrome. Random-hexamer reverse transcription was applied to about 0.45 to 1 ug RNA. Via MiXCR, TCRdb re-called the immunoSEQ multiplex PCR reads, giving one row per CDR3 protein. The repertoire has a few hundred thousand distinct CDR3 sequences, almost 85% of them found once; the top ten carry 0.2% to 0.25%. Sequencing input: CD8+ T cells from PBMCs. The receptors stem from a human donor with multiple sclerosis.

The chain links TRBV7-6 to TRBJ2-2; TRBD1 agrees at 8 bases. After removal of 6 bases from V and 3 bases from J, the junction contained 18 bases not matched to a gene. The CDR3 is 19 residues long. Germline V lookup: CDR1 SGHVS, CDR2 FNYEAQ. The CDR3 bases are TGTGCCAGCAGTAACACCGGAGGACAGGGCCCAAAACACACCGGGGAGCTGTTTTTT. Its translation is CASSNTGGQGPKHTGELFF.

The gene calls are TRBV29-1 and TRBJ2-5; TRBD2 matches at 13 bases. Germline V gene data show CDR1 as SQVTM and CDR2 as ANQGSEA. CDR3 length equals 18 residues. Trimming removed 0 bases from V and 4 bases from J; junction bases left unmatched: 11. Here the CDR3 DNA reads TGCAGCGTTGAAGACCCACTAGCGGGAGGGCCCTCGGGAGAGACCCAGTACTTC. It codes for CSVEDPLAGGPSGETQYF. The full variable domain, its missing parts supplied by reference TRBV29-1 and TRBJ2-5, is SAVISQKPSRDICQRGTSLTIQCQVDSQVTMMFWYRQQPGQSLTLIATANQGSEATYESGFVIDKFPISRPNLTFSTLTVSNMSPEDSSIYLCSVEDPLAGGPSGETQYFGPGTRLLVL.

The rearrangement uses TRBV14 and TRBJ2-1; D tentatively reads TRBD1 or TRBD2 (5 bases each). The V gene lost 5 bases and the J gene lost 6 bases, with 8 bases spanning the gap. This CDR3 is 12 amino acids long. In germline, CDR1 is SGHDN, CDR2 FVKESK. CDR3 region: CASSNGGNEQFF. In DNA form, the CDR3 reads TGTGCCAGCAGCAATGGGGGCAATGAGCAGTTCTTC. Complete variable domain (other parts from reference TRBV14 and TRBJ2-1): EAGVTQFPSHSVIEKGQTVTLRCDPISGHDNLYWYRRVMGKEIKFLLHFVKESKQDESGMPNNRFLAERTGGTYSTLKVQPAELEDSGVYFCASSNGGNEQFFGPGTRLTVL.

J is TRBJ1-1 and V is TRBV29-1; D call uncertain. There are 15 residues in the CDR3. Germline lookup yields CDR1 SQVTM and CDR2 ANQGSEA. V lost 4 bases to trimming and J lost 1 base, with 16 bases between them. CDR3 nucleotides: TGCAGCGTTGTATCTATCCAGAAAAGGAACACTGAAGCTTTCTTT. Translated: CSVVSIQKRNTEAFF. Complete variable domain (other parts from reference TRBV29-1 and TRBJ1-1): SAVISQKPSRDICQRGTSLTIQCQVDSQVTMMFWYRQQPGQSLTLIATANQGSEATYESGFVIDKFPISRPNLTFSTLTVSNMSPEDSSIYLCSVVSIQKRNTEAFFGQGTRLTVV.

The rearrangement joins TRBV28 to TRBJ1-2; D gene ambiguous. This CDR3 contains 12 residues. CDR1 is MDHEN and CDR2 is SYDVKM in the germline V gene. V was pared by 6 bases and J by 2 bases, with 7 bases between. CDR3 coding DNA: TGTGCCAGCAGGCTCGGGAACTATGGCTACACCTTC. This sequence encodes CASRLGNYGYTF.

This chain uses TRBV28 with TRBJ2-7; D is unresolved. CDR1 and CDR2 (germline): MDHEN, SYDVKM. CDR3 size: 13 residues. Trimming removed 6 bases from V and 3 bases from J, with 12 bases in between. The CDR3: CASSNQRYYEQYF. The CDR3 bases are TGTGCCAGCAGCAACCAGAGATACTACGAGCAGTACTTC.

The genes are TRBV19 and TRBJ2-1; 8 positions match TRBD1. Trimming at V came to 4 bases and at J to 3 bases, leaving 5 bases not matched to a gene. CDR1 LNHDA and CDR2 SQIVND come from the germline V gene (reference sequence). The CDR3 length is 15 residues. CDR3 sequence (DNA): TGTGCCAGTAGTACCGGGACAGGAGGCTACAATGAGCAGTTCTTC. Amino acids: CASSTGTGGYNEQFF.

This chain joins TRBV7-6 and TRBJ1-4; no firm D call. This CDR3 spans 14 amino acids. Trimming pared 2 bases from V and 7 bases from J, leaving 11 bases between. Germline CDR1 reads SGHVS; CDR2 reads FNYEAQ. The CDR3 DNA reads as TGTGCCAGCAGCTTATGGGCTCGGGGTGAAAAACTGTTTTTT. It codes for CASSLWARGEKLFF.

The chain recombines TRBV6-2 or TRBV6-3 with TRBJ2-1; a weak D match, TRBD2 (5 bases). The CDR3 spans 12 residues. Deletions cut 8 bases from V and 3 bases from J, with 8 bases between. The germline V gene has CDR1 MNHEY and CDR2 SVGEGT. As DNA, the CDR3 is TGTGCCAGCGGACGGGACTACAATGAGCAGTTCTTC. Protein: CASGRDYNEQFF.

V usage is TRBV2 and J usage is TRBJ2-7; TRBD2 aligns across 7 bases. Looked up from germline, CDR1 is SNHLY and CDR2 is FYNNEI. The V and J ends lost 5 bases and 2 bases, in that order; junction bases with no gene match: 9. The CDR3 has 15 residues. CDR3 sequence (DNA): TGTGCCAGCAGTAGCTTCGGGACTATCCCCTACGAGCAGTACTTC. Its translation: CASSSFGTIPYEQYF.

The chain uses TRBV20-1 and TRBJ2-5; 12 bases agree with TRBD2. Losses at the gene ends were 4 bases for V and 5 bases for J; bases not matched to a gene: 14. Germline lookup yields CDR1 DFQATT and CDR2 SNEGSKA (reference sequence). The CDR3 is 17 amino acids. CDR3 coding DNA: TGCAGTGCTAAAATTATGACTAGCGGGGGCCTCGGGGAGACCCAGTACTTC. It specifies CSAKIMTSGGLGETQYF.

This chain joins TRBV7-9 and TRBJ2-3, with D uncertain. The V end was cut by 1 base, the J end by 3 bases, with 8 bases between. Germline V gene sequence: CDR1 SEHNR, CDR2 FQNEAQ (reference sequence). The CDR3 is 14 amino acids. CDR3 region: CASSLVMGTDTQYF. The CDR3 nucleotides read TGTGCCAGCAGCTTAGTAATGGGGACAGATACGCAGTATTTT.

The chain is built from TRBV25-1 and TRBJ2-7, with D unresolved. Trimming removed 8 bases from V and 6 bases from J, with 8 bases in between. Germline V lookup: CDR1 MGHDK, CDR2 SYGVNS. This CDR3 has 10 residues. Here the CDR3 reads CASGSGEQYF. The CDR3 coding sequence is TGTGCCAGCGGGTCGGGCGAGCAGTACTTC.

This chain joins TRBV20-1 and TRBJ2-1, with 7 bases lining up with TRBD2. CDR1 and CDR2 from the germline V gene are DFQATT and SNEGSKA (reference sequence). The CDR3 sequence is 15 residues long. The junction had 10 bases not matched to a gene; V was cut back by 6 bases and J by 2 bases. The DNA of the CDR3 is TGCAGTGCAACCACTAGCGATCGAACCTACAATGAGCAGTTCTTC. Amino acid sequence: CSATTSDRTYNEQFF.

The V call is TRBV4-2, the J call TRBJ1-1; a possible D gene is TRBD1 (5 bases). Germline V lookup: CDR1 LGHNA, CDR2 YNFKEQ. There are 16 residues in the CDR3. The V and J ends lost 0 bases and 4 bases respectively, with 15 bases between them. The CDR3 nucleotides are TGTGCCAGCAGCCAAGAGCATCCGGGACGGAGCACTGAAGCTTTCTTT. Translation gives CASSQEHPGRSTEAFF.

This sequence joins TRBV27 and TRBJ2-2; D gene unclear. Germline V gene data show CDR1 as MNHEY and CDR2 as SMNVEV (reference sequence). The CDR3 spans 15 residues. V lost 7 bases and J 6 bases, leaving 18 bases between the germline ends. This CDR3 is CASTQIPVDAGELFF. CDR3 DNA sequence: TGTGCCAGCACACAGATCCCAGTAGACGCCGGGGAGCTGTTTTTT.